This entry describes one T cell receptor (beta chain). The target antigen is unknown. This specimen belongs to a study of glioma-infiltrating T cells after dendritic cell vaccination. At the level of the study: Between about 2003 and 2013, patients got autologous tumor lysate-pulsed dendritic cell vaccines.

Germline values: CDR1 SGHNT, CDR2 YENEEA. Trimming shortened V by 3 bases and J by 4 bases, and 6 bases separated the two germline ends. This CDR3 is built from 13 residues. Assay: immunoSEQ multiplex PCR; the TCRdb copy retains only in-frame clones and omits some. The table includes nearly 85,000 clones, approximately 90% detected once. Study observations and caveats: Higher TCR clonality did not directly relate to longer survival.

The material was blood, obtained before dendritic cell vaccination. The sequence came from a human donor with glioblastoma. V is TRBV11-3 and J is TRBJ1-4; D unclear. The chain's CDR3 is CASSFSLNEKLFF. In nucleotides, the CDR3 is TGTGCCAGCAGCTTCTCCCTTAATGAAAAACTGTTTTTT. Drawing the rest from reference TRBV11-3 and TRBJ1-4, the complete variable domain is EAGVVQSPRYKIIEKKQPVAFWCNPISGHNTLYWYLQNLGQGPELLIRYENEEAVDDSQLPKDRFSAERLKGVDSTLKIQPAELGDSAVYLCASSFSLNEKLFFGSGTQLSVL.